The 15 T cell receptor beta chains below all came from one sample that was sequenced in a study of chemoradiotherapy in HPV16-positive cancers. Data came from immunoSEQ multiplex PCR; TCRdb stores just in-frame clones and leaves some out. This table has fewer than 15,000 clones, roughly 90% appearing once. The sequences come from blood, collected from a patient who underwent chemoradiotherapy. These receptor sequences come from a human donor with HPV-associated anogenital cancer.

The chain has TRBV11-3 and TRBJ1-1; maybe TRBD1 (6 bases). V was trimmed by 6 bases and J by 5 bases, leaving 16 bases between them. This CDR3 has 14 residues. The germline CDR1 and CDR2 sequences are SGHNT and YENEEA. CDR3 DNA sequence: TGTGCCAGCAGTCTCAGGGGACTCACAACTGAAGCTTTCTTT. It is translated as CASSLRGLTTEAFF. Full variable domain (missing parts from reference TRBV11-3 and TRBJ1-1): EAGVVQSPRYKIIEKKQPVAFWCNPISGHNTLYWYLQNLGQGPELLIRYENEEAVDDSQLPKDRFSAERLKGVDSTLKIQPAELGDSAVYLCASSLRGLTTEAFFGQGTRLTVV.

The chain has TRBV7-2 and TRBJ1-5; D is perhaps TRBD1 (6 bases). The CDR3 loop spans 14 amino acids. Germline V CDR1 and CDR2: SGHTA, FQGNSA. V was cut by 5 bases and J by 7 bases, with 15 bases left in between. CDR3 loop: CASSRVQGNQPQHF. As DNA, the CDR3 is TGTGCCAGCAGCCGAGTGCAGGGGAACCAGCCCCAGCATTTT.

The V and J genes are TRBV5-1 and TRBJ1-1; D is undetermined. CDR3 size: 15 residues. Germline CDR1 is SGHRS and CDR2 is YFSETQ. V lost 0 bases, J lost 1 base, and 10 bases lay in between. The CDR3 region has the DNA TGCGCCAGCAGCTTGGTGGCGCTGAAGAACACTGAAGCTTTCTTT. It yields the protein CASSLVALKNTEAFF.

The chain recombines TRBV11-2 with TRBJ2-5; D is possibly TRBD2 (5 bases). The CDR3 loop spans 15 amino acids. V gave up 5 bases and J gave up 1 base, with 14 bases separating them. CDR1 is SGHAT and CDR2 is FQNNGV in the germline V gene. This CDR3 is CASSRQAVLQETQYF. The DNA of the CDR3 is TGTGCCAGCAGCCGTCAAGCGGTTCTCCAAGAGACCCAGTACTTC.

The chain joins TRBV10-2 to TRBJ1-1, with D possibly matching TRBD1 (5 bases). CDR3 size: 13 residues. Trimming removed 3 bases from V and 6 bases from J, with 11 bases in between. Looked up from germline, CDR1 is WSHSY and CDR2 is SAAADI. CDR3 protein: CASSDPGWPEAFF. CDR3 bases: TGCGCCAGCAGTGACCCAGGGTGGCCTGAAGCTTTCTTT.

The chain uses TRBV2 and TRBJ1-2; D uncertain. The CDR3 spans 12 residues. Germline CDR1 SNHLY, CDR2 FYNNEI. Trimming removed 2 bases at V and 5 bases at J, with 6 bases between. The CDR3 spells CASSESRYGYTF. As DNA, the CDR3 is TGTGCCAGCAGTGAATCCAGATATGGCTACACCTTC.

The V and J genes are TRBV12-5 and TRBJ2-2; 8 bases are a match to TRBD1. From germline, CDR1 is LGHNT and CDR2 FRNRAP. J lost 9 bases, V lost 2 bases, and 11 bases had no gene match. The CDR3 has 16 residues. As DNA, the CDR3 is TGTGCTAGTGGTTTGTTGGCACAGGGGGGTGGTCGGGAGCTGTTTTTT. As protein: CASGLLAQGGGRELFF.

J is TRBJ1-5 and V is TRBV4-2; 7 bases align to TRBD1. The CDR3 has 15 residues. V lost 4 bases to trimming and J lost 7 bases; unmatched junction nucleotides: 10. CDR1 and CDR2 (germline): LGHNA, YNFKEQ. CDR3 sequence: CASSRLDREGQPQHF. In DNA form, the CDR3 reads TGTGCCAGCAGCCGCCTCGACAGGGAAGGGCAGCCCCAGCATTTT.

The rearrangement joins TRBV7-9 to TRBJ2-7; tentatively, D is TRBD2 (5 bases). This CDR3 has 12 amino acids. Germline-derived CDR1 and CDR2 are SEHNR and FQNEAQ (reference sequence). V shed 5 bases and J shed 3 bases, with 8 bases lying between them. CDR3 coding DNA: TGTGCCAGCAGCCGCGACTACTACGAGCAGTACTTC. Protein sequence: CASSRDYYEQYF.

The chain joins TRBV13 to TRBJ2-7; D may match TRBD1 or TRBD2 (5 bases each). This CDR3 has 14 amino acids. The germline CDR1 and CDR2 sequences are PRHDT and FYEKMQ (reference sequence). The V gene lost 2 bases and the J gene lost 2 bases, with 10 bases spanning the gap. The CDR3 region is CASSLFGGPYEQYF. CDR3 coding DNA: TGTGCCAGCAGCTTATTTGGGGGTCCCTACGAGCAGTACTTC.

This rearrangement joins TRBV29-1 to TRBJ2-2; possibly TRBD2 for D (7 bases). V was cut by 7 bases and J by 5 bases, with 14 bases left in between. The germline V gene has CDR1 SQVTM and CDR2 ANQGSEA. The CDR3 loop spans 13 amino acids. This chain's CDR3 is CSARTRGTGELFF. As DNA, the CDR3 is TGCAGCGCACGGACTAGGGGGACCGGGGAGCTGTTTTTT.

The chain uses TRBV6-1 and TRBJ1-6; a weak D match, TRBD1 (5 bases). Germline V gene data show CDR1 as MNHNS and CDR2 as SASEGT. The CDR3 spans 14 residues. The V gene lost 4 bases and the J gene lost 2 bases, with 6 bases spanning the gap. CDR3 protein: CASSAGPYNSPLHF. The CDR3 DNA reads TGTGCCAGCAGTGCGGGACCCTATAATTCACCCCTCCACTTT.

Turning to this clone: An end of the junction does not agree with germline; a read error may underlie this. The J gene is TRBJ1-6, the V gene TRBV9; 8 nucleotides agree with TRBD1. Per the germline V gene, CDR1 is SGDLS and CDR2 is YYNGEE. The CDR3 runs to 14 residues. The CDR3 spells CASSGRGLNSPLRF. CDR3 DNA sequence: TGTGCCAGCAGCGGCAGGGGGCTGAATTCACCCCTCCGCTTT.

The V call is TRBV4-1, the J call TRBJ2-1, with TRBD2 as a possible D gene (5 bases). CDR1 is MGHRA, CDR2 YSYEKL, per germline. Trimming shortened V by 1 base and J by 8 bases, and 9 bases separated the two germline ends. The CDR3 is made up of 13 amino acids. The CDR3 DNA follows: TGCGCCAGCAGCCAAGCGTATAGCGATGAGCAGTTCTTC. It yields the protein CASSQAYSDEQFF.

V and J are TRBV15 and TRBJ1-1, with a tentative D call TRBD1 (5 bases). The V gene's germline CDR1 is LNHNV and CDR2 YYDKDF (reference sequence). There are 14 residues in the CDR3. Trimming took off 8 bases at V and 4 bases at J, with 17 bases between the two ends. CDR3 nucleotides: TGTGCCACCTACCCCGGGGGGTCGAGCACTGAAGCTTTCTTT. Its protein is CATYPGGSSTEAFF.